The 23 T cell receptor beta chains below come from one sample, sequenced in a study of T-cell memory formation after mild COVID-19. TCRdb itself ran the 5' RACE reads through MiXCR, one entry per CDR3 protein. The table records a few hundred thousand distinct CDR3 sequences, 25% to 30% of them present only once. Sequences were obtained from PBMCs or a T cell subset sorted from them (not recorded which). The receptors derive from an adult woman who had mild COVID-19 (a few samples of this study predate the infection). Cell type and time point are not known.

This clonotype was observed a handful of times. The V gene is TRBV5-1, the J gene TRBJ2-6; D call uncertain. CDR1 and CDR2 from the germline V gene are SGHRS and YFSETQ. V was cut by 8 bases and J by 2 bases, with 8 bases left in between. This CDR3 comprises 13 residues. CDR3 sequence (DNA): TGCGCCAGTTCCCGGCCTGGGGCCAACGTCCTGACTTTC. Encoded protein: CASSRPGANVLTF.

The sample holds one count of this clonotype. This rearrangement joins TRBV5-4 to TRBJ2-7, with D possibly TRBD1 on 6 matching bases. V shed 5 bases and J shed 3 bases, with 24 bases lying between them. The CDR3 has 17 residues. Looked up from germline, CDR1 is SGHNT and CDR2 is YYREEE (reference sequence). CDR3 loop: CASSSKGRQEIVYEQYF. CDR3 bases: TGTGCCAGCAGTTCGAAAGGCCGACAGGAAATCGTCTACGAGCAGTACTTC.

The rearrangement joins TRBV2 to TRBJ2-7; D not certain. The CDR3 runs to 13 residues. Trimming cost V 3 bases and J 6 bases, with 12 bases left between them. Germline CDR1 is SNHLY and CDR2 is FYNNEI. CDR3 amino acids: CASSEDRMGEQYF. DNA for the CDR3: TGTGCCAGCAGTGAGGACCGTATGGGCGAGCAGTACTTC.

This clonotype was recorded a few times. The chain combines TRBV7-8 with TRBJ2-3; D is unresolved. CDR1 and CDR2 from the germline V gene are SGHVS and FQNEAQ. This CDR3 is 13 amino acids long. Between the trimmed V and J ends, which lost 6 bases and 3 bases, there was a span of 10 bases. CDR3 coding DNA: TGTGCCAGCAGGTTATCCGGGACAGATACGCAGTATTTT. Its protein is CASRLSGTDTQYF.

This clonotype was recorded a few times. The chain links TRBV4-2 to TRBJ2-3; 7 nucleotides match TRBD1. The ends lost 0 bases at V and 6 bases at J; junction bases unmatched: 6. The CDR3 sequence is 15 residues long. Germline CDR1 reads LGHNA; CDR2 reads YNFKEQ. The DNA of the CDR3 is TGTGCCAGCAGCCAAGATTTGAGGGGGCACGATACGCAGTATTTT. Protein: CASSQDLRGHDTQYF.

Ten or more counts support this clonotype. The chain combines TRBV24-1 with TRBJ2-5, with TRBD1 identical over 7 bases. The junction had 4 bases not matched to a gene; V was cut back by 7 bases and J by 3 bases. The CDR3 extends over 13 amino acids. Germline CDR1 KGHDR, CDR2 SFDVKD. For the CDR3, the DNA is TGTGCCACCAGCGCTACAGGGGAAGAGACCCAGTACTTC. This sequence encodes CATSATGEETQYF.

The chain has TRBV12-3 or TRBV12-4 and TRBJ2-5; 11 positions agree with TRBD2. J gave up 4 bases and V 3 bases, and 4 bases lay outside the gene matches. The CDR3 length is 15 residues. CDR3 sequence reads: CASSFIAGGRETQYF. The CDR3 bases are TGTGCCAGCAGTTTTATAGCGGGGGGGCGAGAGACCCAGTACTTC.

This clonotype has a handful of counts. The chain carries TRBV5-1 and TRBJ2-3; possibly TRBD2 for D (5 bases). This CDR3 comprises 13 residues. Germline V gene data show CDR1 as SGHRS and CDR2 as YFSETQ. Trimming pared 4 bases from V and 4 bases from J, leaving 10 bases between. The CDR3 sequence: CASSQLSADTQYF. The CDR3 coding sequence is TGCGCCAGCAGCCAACTTAGCGCAGATACGCAGTATTTT. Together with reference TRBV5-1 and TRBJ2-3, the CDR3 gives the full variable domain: KAGVTQTPRYLIKTRGQQVTLSCSPISGHRSVSWYQQTPGQGLQFLFEYFSETQRNKGNFPGRFSGRQFSNSRSEMNVSTLELGDSALYLCASSQLSADTQYFGPGTRLTVL.

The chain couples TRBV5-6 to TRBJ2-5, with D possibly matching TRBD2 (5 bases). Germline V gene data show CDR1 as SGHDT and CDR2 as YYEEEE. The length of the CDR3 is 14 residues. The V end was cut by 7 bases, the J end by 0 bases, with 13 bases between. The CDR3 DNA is TGTGCCAGCCGGAGGACCTCGTACCAAGAGACCCAGTACTTC. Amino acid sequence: CASRRTSYQETQYF.

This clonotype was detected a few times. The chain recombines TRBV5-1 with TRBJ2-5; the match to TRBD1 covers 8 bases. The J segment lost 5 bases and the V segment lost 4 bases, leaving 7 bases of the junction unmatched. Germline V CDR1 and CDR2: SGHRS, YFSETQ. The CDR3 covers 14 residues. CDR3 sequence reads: CASSQENRGETQYF. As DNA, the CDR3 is TGCGCCAGCAGCCAAGAAAACAGGGGGGAGACCCAGTACTTC.

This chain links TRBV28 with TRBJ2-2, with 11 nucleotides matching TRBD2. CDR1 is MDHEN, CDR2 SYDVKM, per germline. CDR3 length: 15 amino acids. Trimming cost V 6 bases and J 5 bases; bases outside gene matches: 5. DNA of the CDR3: TGTGCCAGCAGATGGGTAGCGGGAGGGACCGGGGAGCTGTTTTTT. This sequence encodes CASRWVAGGTGELFF.

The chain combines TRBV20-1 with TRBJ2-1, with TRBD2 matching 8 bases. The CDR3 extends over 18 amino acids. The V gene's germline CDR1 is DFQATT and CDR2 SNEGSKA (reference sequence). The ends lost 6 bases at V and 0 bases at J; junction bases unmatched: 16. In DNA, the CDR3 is TGCAGTGCCGACCCATATACTAGCGGTACTAGCTCCTACAATGAGCAGTTCTTC. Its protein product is CSADPYTSGTSSYNEQFF.

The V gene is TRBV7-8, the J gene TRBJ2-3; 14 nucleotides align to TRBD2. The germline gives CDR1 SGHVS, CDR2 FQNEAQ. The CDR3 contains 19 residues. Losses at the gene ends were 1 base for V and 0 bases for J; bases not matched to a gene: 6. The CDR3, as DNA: TGTGCCAGCAGCTTAGGTGGACTAGCGGGGGGTACTAGCACAGATACGCAGTATTTT. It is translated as CASSLGGLAGGTSTDTQYF.

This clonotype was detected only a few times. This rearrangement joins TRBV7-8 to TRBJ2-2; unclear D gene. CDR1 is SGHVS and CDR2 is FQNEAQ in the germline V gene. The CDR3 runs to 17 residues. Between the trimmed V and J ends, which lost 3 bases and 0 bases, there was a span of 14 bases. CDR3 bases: TGTGCCAGCAGCTTTGACGCCAGCTACGCGAACACCGGGGAGCTGTTTTTT. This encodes CASSFDASYANTGELFF.

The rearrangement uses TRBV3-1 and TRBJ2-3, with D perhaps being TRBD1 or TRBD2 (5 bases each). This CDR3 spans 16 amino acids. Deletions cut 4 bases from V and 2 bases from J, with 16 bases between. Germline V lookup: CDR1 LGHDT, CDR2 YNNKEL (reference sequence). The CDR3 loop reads CASSPEGRRNTDTQYF. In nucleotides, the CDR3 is TGTGCCAGCAGCCCTGAGGGACGCAGGAACACAGATACGCAGTATTTT.

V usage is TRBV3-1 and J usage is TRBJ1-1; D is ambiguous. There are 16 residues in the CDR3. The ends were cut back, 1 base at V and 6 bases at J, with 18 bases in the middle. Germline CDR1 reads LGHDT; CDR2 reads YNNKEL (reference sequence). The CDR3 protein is CASSQGPIGAGAEAFF. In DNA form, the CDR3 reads TGTGCCAGCAGCCAAGGGCCAATCGGCGCGGGCGCTGAAGCTTTCTTT. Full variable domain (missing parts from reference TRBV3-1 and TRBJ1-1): DTAVSQTPKYLVTQMGNDKSIKCEQNLGHDTMYWYKQDSKKFLKIMFSYNNKELIINETVPNRFSPKSPDKAHLNLHINSLELGDSAVYFCASSQGPIGAGAEAFFGQGTRLTVV.

CDR3 nucleotides: TGTGCCAGCAGCTTTGGAGCGGGAAGCACAGATACGCAGTATTTT. Translation gives CASSFGAGSTDTQYF. The chain is built from TRBV7-9 and TRBJ2-3; TRBD2 matches 7 bases. This CDR3 has 15 amino acids. V lost 3 bases and J lost 0; bases outside the gene matches: 3. Germline CDR1 is SEHNR and CDR2 is FQNEAQ (reference sequence).

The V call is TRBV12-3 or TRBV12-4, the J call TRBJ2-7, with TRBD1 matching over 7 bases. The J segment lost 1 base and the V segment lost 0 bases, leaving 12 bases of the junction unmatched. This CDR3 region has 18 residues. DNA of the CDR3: TGTGCCAGCAGTTTAGCAGGGGGCGGAACTCCCTTATCCTACGAGCAGTACTTC. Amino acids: CASSLAGGGTPLSYEQYF.

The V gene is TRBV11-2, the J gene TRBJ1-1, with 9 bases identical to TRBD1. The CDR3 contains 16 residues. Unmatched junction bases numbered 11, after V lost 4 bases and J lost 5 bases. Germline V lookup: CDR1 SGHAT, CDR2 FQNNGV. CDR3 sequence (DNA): TGTGCCAGCAGCTCCCCGACCGGGACAGGGTTTACTGAAGCTTTCTTT. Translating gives CASSSPTGTGFTEAFF.

The CDR3 DNA reads as TGTGCCACCAGTGCTCCTGGACTAGCGGGATCTAGCACAGATACGCAGTATTTT. This translates into CATSAPGLAGSSTDTQYF. The J gene is TRBJ2-3, the V gene TRBV24-1; 12 bases are shared with TRBD2. V dropped 5 bases and J dropped 0; count of bases not matched to a gene: 8. Germline V lookup: CDR1 KGHDR, CDR2 SFDVKD. The CDR3 has 18 residues.

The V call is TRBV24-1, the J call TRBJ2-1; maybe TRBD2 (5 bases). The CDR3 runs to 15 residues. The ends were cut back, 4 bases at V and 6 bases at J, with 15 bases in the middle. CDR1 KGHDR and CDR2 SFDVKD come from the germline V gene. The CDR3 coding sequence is TGTGCCACCAGTGACCTCGGTAGCGTGGGCAATGAGCAGTTCTTC. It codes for CATSDLGSVGNEQFF.

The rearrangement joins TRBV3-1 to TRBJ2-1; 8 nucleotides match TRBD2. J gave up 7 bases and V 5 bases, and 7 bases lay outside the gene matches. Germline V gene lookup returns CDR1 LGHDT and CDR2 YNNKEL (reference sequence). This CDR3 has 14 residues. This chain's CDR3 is CASSLGLVENEQFF. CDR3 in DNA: TGTGCCAGCAGCTTGGGACTAGTTGAAAATGAGCAGTTCTTC.

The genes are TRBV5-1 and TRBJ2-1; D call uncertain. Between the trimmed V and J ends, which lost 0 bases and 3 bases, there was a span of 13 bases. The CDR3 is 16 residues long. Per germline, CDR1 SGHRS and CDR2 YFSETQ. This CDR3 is CASSLEGPGDYNEQFF. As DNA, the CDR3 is TGCGCCAGCAGCTTGGAAGGACCTGGTGACTACAATGAGCAGTTCTTC.